This T cell receptor (beta chain) was recorded in a study of regulatory T cells in long-lasting Graves disease. This clonotype was seen more than once but under ten times. Its target is unknown. V was cut by 8 bases and J by 11 bases, with 21 bases left in between. This CDR3 is 13 amino acids long. Germline CDR1 SEHNR, CDR2 FQNEAQ (reference sequence). Study-level points and caveats: Persistent disease samples used TRBV28, TRBJ1-2 and TRBJ2-5 preferentially.

Combining iRepertoire HTBI primers with Arm-PCR of CDR3 regions, the authors built TCR beta libraries. A single record per CDR3 protein comes from TCRdb applying MiXCR to the multiplex PCR reads. Of some 230,000 distinct CDR3 sequences in the sample, approximately 20% were seen once. Time point in this sample: newly diagnosed GD, antithyroid drugs for less than 3 months. The TCR library was prepared using RNA isolated from PBMCs. V gene TRBV7-9 combines with J gene TRBJ1-2; D not resolved. Source: peripheral blood mononuclear cells (PBMCs), taken at new diagnosis, from a patient treated with antithyroid drugs. The sequence was obtained from a female donor with Graves disease. Written as DNA, the CDR3 is TGTGCCAGCTGTCACCCCCAGGATATGGGATACACCTTC. Amino acid sequence: CASCHPQDMGYTF.